These 14 T cell receptor beta chains share one sample of origin, sequenced in a study of monozygotic twins with inflammatory bowel disease. TCRdb reanalyzed the 5' RACE reads and collapses them to one entry per CDR3 protein, without DNA. The sample totals a few hundred thousand distinct CDR3 sequences; its top ten clones hold 1.5% to 2%. Sequenced material: blood. The source of these receptors is a human donor with ulcerative colitis or Crohn's disease, or a healthy co-twin of an affected twin (not recorded which).

J is TRBJ1-1 and V is TRBV19. CDR1 LNHDA and CDR2 SQIVND come from the germline V gene (reference sequence). The CDR3 is made up of 13 amino acids. The CDR3 loop is CASSIDPSSEAFF. The full variable domain, its missing parts supplied by reference TRBV19 and TRBJ1-1, is DGGITQSPKYLFRKEGQNVTLSCEQNLNHDAMYWYRQDPGQGLRLIYYSQIVNDFQKGDIAEGYSVSREKKESFPLTVTSAQKNPTAFYLCASSIDPSSEAFFGQGTRLTVV.

This chain links TRBV7-6 with TRBJ1-2; the TRBD1 assignment by TCRdb is unverifiable without DNA. The CDR3 has 16 amino acids. The V gene's germline CDR1 is SGHVS and CDR2 FNYEAQ. The CDR3 loop is CASSLAARDRERGYTF. The complete variable domain, with remaining parts taken from reference TRBV7-6 and TRBJ1-2, reads GAGVSQSPRYKVTKRGQDVALRCDPISGHVSLYWYRQALGQGPEFLTYFNYEAQQDKSGLPNDRFSAERPEGSISTLTIQRTEQRDSAMYRCASSLAARDRERGYTFGSGTRLTVV.

This sequence joins TRBV14 and TRBJ2-7; absent DNA, TCRdb's TRBD1 call cannot be checked. This CDR3 contains 15 residues. The germline CDR1 and CDR2 sequences are SGHDN and FVKESK. The CDR3 loop reads CASSQGPRELYEQYF.

This chain links TRBV24-1 with TRBJ1-5; TCRdb selects TRBD1, and the lack of DNA leaves this call unchecked. The length of the CDR3 is 13 residues. Per the germline V gene, CDR1 is KGHDR and CDR2 is SFDVKD. CDR3 sequence: CATSDFSGQLVYF.

CDR3 loop: CASSSSSGGITYEQYF. The genes are TRBV11-1 and TRBJ2-7; TCRdb proposes TRBD2, but this gene call is untestable without DNA. The CDR3 runs to 16 residues. Germline-derived CDR1 and CDR2 are SGHAT and FQDESV (reference sequence).

The chain combines TRBV5-4 with TRBJ2-7; there is no DNA to check the TCRdb D call of TRBD1. This CDR3 is 12 amino acids long. Germline CDR1 reads SGHNT; CDR2 reads YYREEE (reference sequence). The CDR3 sequence is CASSRIGGEQYF.

The CDR3 loop is CASSFVTGYEQYF. The V and J genes are TRBV7-9 and TRBJ2-7. This CDR3 has 13 residues. Looked up from germline, CDR1 is SEHNR and CDR2 is FQNEAQ (reference sequence).

The genes are TRBV11-3 and TRBJ2-2; TCRdb gives TRBD2 as the D gene, but with no DNA this cannot be confirmed. The CDR3 length is 15 residues. The germline V gene encodes CDR1 SGHNT and CDR2 YENEEA. CDR3 in amino acids: CASSLSGLNTGELFF.

V usage is TRBV20-1 and J usage is TRBJ2-5; there is no DNA to check the TCRdb D call of TRBD1. Per the germline V gene, CDR1 is DFQATT and CDR2 is SNEGSKA (reference sequence). The CDR3 sequence is 14 residues long. The CDR3 sequence is CSADRGLLQETQYF.

V and J are TRBV20-1 and TRBJ2-4; absent DNA, TCRdb's TRBD1 call cannot be checked. This CDR3 is built from 12 residues. Germline assignment: CDR1 DFQATT and CDR2 SNEGSKA (reference sequence). The CDR3 protein is CSADRLEHIQYF.

This sequence joins TRBV5-1 and TRBJ1-4. CDR1 is SGHRS, CDR2 YFSETQ, per germline. CDR3 size: 13 residues. The CDR3 reads CARRGPTNEKLFF.

The CDR3 spells CASSHSRGALSTDTQYF. J is TRBJ2-3 and V is TRBV5-1; TCRdb calls TRBD2, which cannot be checked without DNA. The CDR3 loop spans 17 amino acids. Germline V lookup: CDR1 SGHRS, CDR2 YFSETQ.

The V call is TRBV12-3 or TRBV12-4, the J call TRBJ1-4; there is no DNA to check the TCRdb D call of TRBD1. The CDR3 runs to 16 residues. The CDR3 loop reads CASSDFGGQTNEKLFF.

The gene calls are TRBV19 and TRBJ2-2. The CDR3 loop spans 15 amino acids. Per the germline V gene, CDR1 is LNHDA and CDR2 is SQIVND (reference sequence). This CDR3 is CASKFGVANTGELFF.